This T cell receptor (beta chain) was documented in a study of control samples from healthy donors and cancer patients. CDR3 length: 13 amino acids. Germline loops: CDR1 MNHEY, CDR2 SVGEGT. Trimming cost V 5 bases and J 4 bases, with 12 bases left between them. Only in-frame clones appear in the TCRdb table, and some are missing; sequencing was by immunoSEQ multiplex PCR. Of about 160,000 clones in the sample, around 90% were seen once. The V call is TRBV6-2 or TRBV6-3, the J call TRBJ2-7; a weak D match, TRBD2 (6 bases). The TCR originated in a man aged 30 to 45 in good health. The material sequenced was blood. The CDR3 region is CASSNPDYYEQYF. CDR3 sequence (DNA): TGTGCCAGCAGTAACCCGGACTATTACGAGCAGTACTTC.